These 9 T cell receptor beta chains came from one sample sequenced in a study of human thymus T cells. The method was immunoSEQ multiplex PCR; TCRdb's version includes in-frame clones alone and lacks a portion of them. The repertoire includes tens of thousands of clones, around 94% of them detected once, and 5.5% to 7% sits in the top ten. Sample: blood. Receptor source: a boy younger than two with a congenital heart defect but otherwise immunologically healthy.

The V gene is TRBV29-1, the J gene TRBJ2-5; 14 bases are shared with TRBD2. Germline lookup yields CDR1 SQVTM and CDR2 ANQGSEA. The CDR3 sequence is 17 residues long. The CDR3 reads CSVTRSLTSGRAETQYF. The CDR3 coding sequence is TGCAGTGTTACTAGGTCCCTGACTAGCGGGAGGGCAGAGACCCAGTACTTC.

CDR3 in amino acids: CASTFGGTQYF. The CDR3 DNA reads TGTGCCAGCACTTTTGGGGGGACCCAGTACTTC. The V call is TRBV27, the J call TRBJ2-5, with D tentatively TRBD1 or TRBD2 (5 bases each). V lost 7 bases, J lost 7 bases, and 10 bases lay in between. Germline assignment: CDR1 MNHEY and CDR2 SMNVEV (reference sequence). CDR3 length equals 11 residues.

The V call is TRBV10-3, the J call TRBJ2-7; possible D gene TRBD1, 6 bases. Germline V gene data show CDR1 as ENHRY and CDR2 as SYGVKD. The CDR3 is 12 amino acids. V was trimmed by 11 bases and J by 1 base, leaving 12 bases between them. CDR3 amino acids: CAARDTSYEQYF. CDR3 nucleotides: TGTGCCGCCCGGGACACGTCCTACGAGCAGTACTTC.

The chain carries TRBV5-6 and TRBJ1-5, with 8 bases fitting TRBD1. V lost 4 bases, J lost 2 bases, and 5 bases stayed unmatched. The germline CDR1 and CDR2 sequences are SGHDT and YYEEEE. CDR3 length: 15 amino acids. CDR3 in amino acids: CASSLGGQGNQPQHF. The CDR3 DNA sequence: TGTGCCAGCAGCCTCGGGGGACAGGGCAATCAGCCCCAGCATTTT.

V gene TRBV28 combines with J gene TRBJ2-7; 12 nucleotides match TRBD2. The CDR3 sequence is 17 residues long. Trimming removed 5 bases from V and 4 bases from J; junction bases left unmatched: 12. Per the germline V gene, CDR1 is MDHEN and CDR2 is SYDVKM. CDR3 nucleotide sequence: TGTGCCAGCAGTCCTTACCGACTAGCGGGAGTGGGGTACGAGCAGTACTTC. Its translation: CASSPYRLAGVGYEQYF.

The chain joins TRBV2 to TRBJ2-7, with D perhaps TRBD2 (5 bases). The V end lost 4 bases, the J end lost 6 bases, and 10 bases lay between the germline ends. The germline V gene encodes CDR1 SNHLY and CDR2 FYNNEI. The CDR3 sequence is 12 residues long. Here the CDR3 reads CASSGVGSEQYF. The CDR3, as DNA: TGTGCCAGCAGTGGTGTGGGGAGCGAGCAGTACTTC.

The gene calls are TRBV27 and TRBJ1-1, with D perhaps TRBD1 (5 bases). The V and J ends lost 5 bases and 1 base respectively, with 5 bases between them. This CDR3 is built from 12 residues. Germline lookup yields CDR1 MNHEY and CDR2 SMNVEV (reference sequence). The CDR3 nucleotides are TGTGCCAGCAGTAGGGGGAACACTGAAGCTTTCTTT. The encoded protein is CASSRGNTEAFF.

CDR3 bases: TGTGCCAGCAGTTACTCGTCTAGCACGGAGACCCAGTACTTC. Protein product: CASSYSSSTETQYF. The chain combines TRBV6-5 with TRBJ2-5, with D possibly TRBD2 on 5 matching bases. Looked up from germline, CDR1 is MNHEY and CDR2 is SVGAGI. The germline V and J ends were trimmed by 0 bases and 5 bases, with 10 bases remaining between them. This CDR3 has 14 residues.

The rearrangement uses TRBV7-3 and TRBJ1-1, with D hard to call. The V gene lost 2 bases and the J gene lost 8 bases, with 9 bases spanning the gap. The CDR3 contains 12 residues. Germline CDR1 reads SGHTA; CDR2 reads FQGTGA. CDR3 residues: CASSLVGGEAFF. The CDR3, as DNA: TGTGCCAGCAGCTTAGTGGGAGGGGAAGCTTTCTTT. The full variable domain, rest sourced from reference TRBV7-3 and TRBJ1-1, is GAGVSQTPSNKVTEKGKYVELRCDPISGHTALYWYRQSLGQGPEFLIYFQGTGAADDSGLPNDRFFAVRPEGSVSTLKIQRTERGDSAVYLCASSLVGGEAFFGQGTRLTVV.